This T cell receptor beta chain was retrieved from a study of T cell changes during pregnancy in multiple sclerosis. Assay used: immunoSEQ multiplex PCR; TCRdb lists only in-frame clones, some missing. Among approximately 62,000 clones, roughly 93% were seen once, and the ten largest hold approximately 3.8%. Sequenced material: CD8+ T cells from peripheral blood mononuclear cells, taken in the second trimester of pregnancy. The clonotype originates from a female donor with multiple sclerosis, enrolled in a pregnancy study.

The CDR3 DNA reads TGTGCCAGCAGTCCAACAACCAGGAAGACCTACGAGCAGTACTTC. It is translated as CASSPTTRKTYEQYF. The V call is TRBV27, the J call TRBJ2-7; D gene ambiguous. With 5 bases removed from V and 2 bases from J, the gap between germline ends came to 16 bases. From germline, CDR1 is MNHEY and CDR2 SMNVEV (reference sequence). CDR3 length equals 15 residues.